The next 27 T cell receptor beta chains were all read from a single sample in a study of cytomegalovirus exposure and HLA in healthy donors. With 60 Vbeta and 13 Jbeta primers, the PCR was carried out. Data came from immunoSEQ multiplex PCR; TCRdb stores just in-frame clones and leaves some out. There are about 180,000 clones in the sample; 77% occur only once, and about 4% lies in the top ten. The specimen was PBMCs. The receptors here all came from a woman aged 60 to 75 in good health and CMV-seropositive.

This chain joins TRBV28 and TRBJ2-5; 9 bases match TRBD2. The assigned J gene may be wrong: the sequence end matches TRBJ2-7 better. The CDR3 extends over 16 amino acids. Germline V lookup: CDR1 MDHEN, CDR2 SYDVKM. CDR3 sequence reads: CASSLSLAGTKGEQYF. The CDR3, as DNA: TGTGCCAGCAGTTTATCTCTAGCGGGAACGAAGGGCGAGCAGTACTTC.

V and J are TRBV10-3 and TRBJ2-3, with 7 bases aligning to TRBD1. The CDR3 is made up of 18 amino acids. Germline CDR1 and CDR2: ENHRY and SYGVKD. After removal of 6 bases from V and 1 base from J, the junction contained 16 bases not matched to a gene. This chain's CDR3 is CAIRPSTGVREGTDTQYF. CDR3 in DNA: TGTGCCATCAGGCCTTCAACAGGGGTAAGGGAAGGCACAGATACGCAGTATTTT.

CDR3 region: CASSIRDSLSGNTIYF. The CDR3 nucleotides are TGCGCCAGCAGCATCCGGGACAGCCTCTCTGGAAACACCATATATTTT. The gene calls are TRBV5-1 and TRBJ1-3, with 7 bases aligning to TRBD1. The germline gives CDR1 SGHRS, CDR2 YFSETQ. V dropped 4 bases and J dropped 0; count of bases not matched to a gene: 7. The CDR3 covers 16 residues.

The chain joins TRBV28 to TRBJ1-4, with 11 bases lining up with TRBD1. Per the germline V gene, CDR1 is MDHEN and CDR2 is SYDVKM. The CDR3 runs 15 residues. J lost 7 bases, V lost 5 bases, and 6 bases had no gene match. The CDR3: CASSTRTGGSEKLFF. The CDR3 nucleotides read TGTGCCAGCAGTACTAGGACAGGGGGCAGTGAAAAACTGTTTTTT.

The rearrangement links TRBV5-1 to TRBJ2-2; D may be TRBD1 (6 bases). Germline CDR1 is SGHRS and CDR2 is YFSETQ. The CDR3 has 16 residues. The V gene lost 0 bases and the J gene lost 4 bases, with 13 bases spanning the gap. CDR3 region: CASSLGQDYPTGELFF. The DNA of the CDR3 is TGCGCCAGCAGCTTGGGACAGGATTACCCCACCGGGGAGCTGTTTTTT. The whole variable domain, filled in from reference TRBV5-1 and TRBJ2-2, reads KAGVTQTPRYLIKTRGQQVTLSCSPISGHRSVSWYQQTPGQGLQFLFEYFSETQRNKGNFPGRFSGRQFSNSRSEMNVSTLELGDSALYLCASSLGQDYPTGELFFGEGSRLTVL.

Only a few counts were recorded for this clone. The chain combines TRBV5-1 with TRBJ2-3, with 9 bases identical to TRBD1. Germline V gives CDR1 SGHRS, CDR2 YFSETQ. J was trimmed by 1 base and V by 7 bases; bases with no gene match: 4. The CDR3 covers 14 residues. CDR3: CASSRDRGTDTQYF. CDR3 DNA: TGCGCCAGCTCCCGGGACAGGGGCACAGATACGCAGTATTTT.

CDR3: CASSPRARREREASDTQYF. The CDR3 nucleotides read TGTGCCAGCAGCCCCCGTGCGAGGAGGGAGCGGGAGGCCTCAGATACGCAGTATTTT. The rearrangement links TRBV11-2 to TRBJ2-3; 9 bases agree with TRBD2. This CDR3 is built from 19 residues. The ends lost 5 bases at V and 4 bases at J; junction bases unmatched: 19. The germline V gene has CDR1 SGHAT and CDR2 FQNNGV.

This clone has a handful of counts. The CDR3 sequence: CASSSRGVGDQPQHF. In nucleotides, the CDR3 is TGTGCCAGCAGCAGTCGCGGGGTGGGGGATCAGCCCCAGCATTTT. V is TRBV7-9 and J is TRBJ1-5; D is possibly TRBD1 (5 bases). Per germline, CDR1 SEHNR and CDR2 FQNEAQ (reference sequence). The V and J ends lost 5 bases and 5 bases respectively, with 16 bases between them. The CDR3 is 15 residues long.

This clone has only one observation. The chain joins TRBV28 to TRBJ1-1, with TRBD1 as a possible D gene (5 bases). V gave up 1 base and J gave up 6 bases, with 15 bases separating them. The CDR3 contains 15 residues. CDR1 is MDHEN and CDR2 is SYDVKM in the germline V gene. CDR3: CASSLLDSGNAEAFF. Written as DNA, the CDR3 is TGTGCCAGCAGTTTATTAGACAGTGGTAACGCTGAAGCTTTCTTT.

The chain is built from TRBV28 and TRBJ1-5; D not certain. The CDR3 consists of 13 residues. V was trimmed by 5 bases and J by 5 bases, leaving 10 bases between them. Germline V CDR1 and CDR2: MDHEN, SYDVKM. In nucleotides, the CDR3 is TGTGCCAGCAGTCTTGGGAGTTATCAGCCCCAGCATTTT. Amino acid sequence: CASSLGSYQPQHF.

CDR3 nucleotides: TGTGCCAGCAGCGTGGGAGCGGGGGGGCATTACAATGAGCAGTTCTTC. Translating gives CASSVGAGGHYNEQFF. The gene calls are TRBV9 and TRBJ2-1, with TRBD2 matching 10 bases. The germline gives CDR1 SGDLS, CDR2 YYNGEE. The CDR3 extends over 16 amino acids. V dropped 2 bases and J dropped 4; count of bases not matched to a gene: 6. Filled out from reference TRBV9 and TRBJ2-1, the complete variable domain reads DSGVTQTPKHLITATGQRVTLRCSPRSGDLSVYWYQQSLDQGLQFLIQYYNGEERAKGNILERFSAQQFPDLHSELNLSSLELGDSALYFCASSVGAGGHYNEQFFGPGTRLTVL.

This sequence joins TRBV7-9 and TRBJ2-1; TRBD2 agrees at 13 bases. With 4 bases clipped from V and 10 bases from J, the junction kept 7 bases outside the gene matches. The CDR3 has 15 amino acids. Germline V lookup: CDR1 SEHNR, CDR2 FQNEAQ (reference sequence). The CDR3 spells CASSYTSGGAGEQFF. For the CDR3, the DNA is TGTGCCAGCAGCTACACTAGCGGGGGGGCCGGCGAGCAGTTCTTC.

To note about this clone: One junction end disagrees with the germline gene, perhaps due to a read error. The genes are TRBV2 and TRBJ1-4; D may be TRBD1 (5 bases). The CDR3 is made up of 15 amino acids. From germline, CDR1 is SNHLY and CDR2 FYNNEI. CDR3 bases: TGTGCCGGCAGGCAGGGCCGATCAACTAATGAAAAACTGTTTTTT. Encoded protein: CAGRQGRSTNEKLFF.

A few counts support this clone. The chain links TRBV7-2 to TRBJ1-3; D remains ambiguous. The CDR3 extends over 13 amino acids. V dropped 7 bases and J dropped 2 bases, with 9 bases sitting between them. CDR1 and CDR2 from the germline V gene are SGHTA and FQGNSA. DNA for the CDR3: TGTGCCAGCACCCCAGTCACTGGAAACACCATATATTTT. Protein sequence: CASTPVTGNTIYF.

The chain couples TRBV27 to TRBJ2-2; 7 nucleotides line up with TRBD1. The V gene end was trimmed by 6 bases and the J gene end by 3 bases; junction bases not matched to a gene: 4. Per the germline V gene, CDR1 is MNHEY and CDR2 is SMNVEV (reference sequence). CDR3 length: 14 amino acids. CDR3 sequence reads: CASRPGQYTGELFF. The CDR3, as DNA: TGTGCCAGCAGACCGGGACAGTACACCGGGGAGCTGTTTTTT.

The genes are TRBV6-5 and TRBJ2-5; D unclear. V lost 7 bases and J lost 5, with 8 bases in between. The CDR3 runs to 11 residues. Germline V gives CDR1 MNHEY, CDR2 SVGAGI. The CDR3 sequence: CASTHGETQYF. Here the CDR3 DNA reads TGTGCCAGCACCCACGGGGAGACCCAGTACTTC.

The chain combines TRBV7-9 with TRBJ1-2; 9 bases agree with TRBD1. This CDR3 region has 18 residues. The V and J ends lost 7 bases and 0 bases, in that order; junction bases with no gene match: 15. Germline V lookup: CDR1 SEHNR, CDR2 FQNEAQ (reference sequence). CDR3 in amino acids: CASIRTPRQGVTNYGYTF. CDR3 nucleotide sequence: TGTGCCAGCATAAGGACTCCGAGACAGGGGGTAACTAACTATGGCTACACCTTC.

The chain links TRBV2 to TRBJ2-7, with 7 bases identical to TRBD1. This CDR3 has 13 residues. J lost 0 bases, V lost 6 bases, and 2 bases had no gene match. The germline gives CDR1 SNHLY, CDR2 FYNNEI. CDR3 sequence (DNA): TGTGCCAGCAGGGGGGACAGCTCCTACGAGCAGTACTTC. It translates to CASRGDSSYEQYF.

Turning to this clone: The sample carries other DNA sequences with the same CDR3. This rearrangement joins TRBV28 to TRBJ1-5; TRBD1 matches 7 bases. Germline-derived CDR1 and CDR2 are MDHEN and SYDVKM. The trim removed 6 bases at V and 4 bases at J, leaving 6 bases unmatched. The CDR3 consists of 14 residues. The CDR3 sequence: CASRAGGINQPQHF. The CDR3 DNA sequence: TGTGCCAGCAGAGCAGGGGGGATAAATCAGCCCCAGCATTTT.

This rearrangement joins TRBV5-1 to TRBJ2-1; 7 nucleotides match TRBD1. The V gene end was trimmed by 4 bases and the J gene end by 5 bases; junction bases not matched to a gene: 0. Per the germline V gene, CDR1 is SGHRS and CDR2 is YFSETQ. The CDR3 runs to 12 residues. The CDR3, as DNA: TGCGCCAGCAGCGGGACAGACAATGAGCAGTTCTTC. Translation: CASSGTDNEQFF. Together with reference TRBV5-1 and TRBJ2-1, the CDR3 gives the full variable domain: KAGVTQTPRYLIKTRGQQVTLSCSPISGHRSVSWYQQTPGQGLQFLFEYFSETQRNKGNFPGRFSGRQFSNSRSEMNVSTLELGDSALYLCASSGTDNEQFFGPGTRLTVL.

The chain links TRBV2 to TRBJ2-5; 8 bases match TRBD1. This CDR3 has 14 residues. Germline V lookup: CDR1 SNHLY, CDR2 FYNNEI. The V segment lost 4 bases and the J segment 5 bases; nucleotides outside the gene matches: 6. CDR3 sequence reads: CASSGRTGLETQYF. The CDR3 DNA follows: TGTGCCAGCAGTGGACGGACAGGGCTTGAGACCCAGTACTTC.

V is TRBV5-4 and J is TRBJ2-3; unclear D gene. V lost 2 bases to trimming and J lost 0 bases, with 10 bases between them. This CDR3 has 15 amino acids. Germline CDR1 is SGHNT and CDR2 is YYREEE (reference sequence). CDR3 protein: CASSLQQFSTDTQYF. CDR3 bases: TGTGCCAGCAGCTTACAGCAGTTTAGCACAGATACGCAGTATTTT. Combining the CDR3 with reference TRBV5-4 and TRBJ2-3 gives the whole variable domain ETGVTQSPTHLIKTRGQQVTLRCSSQSGHNTVSWYQQALGQGPQFIFQYYREEENGRGNFPPRFSGLQFPNYSSELNVNALELDDSALYLCASSLQQFSTDTQYFGPGTRLTVL.

This chain uses TRBV9 with TRBJ2-1; 8 nucleotides align to TRBD2. CDR1 is SGDLS, CDR2 YYNGEE, per germline. The V and J ends lost 3 bases and 0 bases, in that order; junction bases with no gene match: 5. The CDR3 totals 16 residues. The CDR3 reads CASSATSGSSYNEQFF. CDR3 sequence (DNA): TGTGCCAGCAGCGCCACTAGCGGTAGCTCCTACAATGAGCAGTTCTTC.

This rearrangement joins TRBV7-3 to TRBJ2-7, with TRBD2 identical over 11 bases. V shed 5 bases and J 6 bases; nucleotides not matched to a gene: 12. CDR3 length: 16 amino acids. Per the germline V gene, CDR1 is SGHTA and CDR2 is FQGTGA. The DNA of the CDR3 is TGTGCCAGCAGCCCCCCATCTAGCGGGAGGCCTCGCGAGCAGTACTTC. It encodes CASSPPSSGRPREQYF.

The V gene is TRBV6-5, the J gene TRBJ2-5; D is perhaps TRBD1 (6 bases). The CDR3 covers 13 residues. Trimming shortened V by 8 bases and J by 5 bases, and 15 bases separated the two germline ends. The germline CDR1 and CDR2 sequences are MNHEY and SVGAGI. The CDR3 nucleotides are TGTGCCAGCGATGGTGGTCAGGGGGAGACCCAGTACTTC. Protein: CASDGGQGETQYF.

This chain connects TRBV5-1 to TRBJ2-3; 13 bases are a match to TRBD2. CDR1 is SGHRS, CDR2 YFSETQ, per germline. The V gene end was trimmed by 5 bases and the J gene end by 4 bases; junction bases not matched to a gene: 4. The CDR3 has 15 amino acids. The DNA for the CDR3 is TGCGCCAGCAGTTTCGGACTAGCGGGAGCAGATACGCAGTATTTT. As protein: CASSFGLAGADTQYF.

V is TRBV28 and J is TRBJ2-3, with D uncertain. Germline V gene data show CDR1 as MDHEN and CDR2 as SYDVKM. Deletions cut 3 bases from V and 4 bases from J, with 14 bases between. The CDR3 consists of 15 residues. CDR3 amino acids: CASSFGNNGPDTQYF. The CDR3 coding sequence is TGTGCCAGCAGTTTTGGAAACAATGGGCCAGATACGCAGTATTTT.